The entry below gives a single T cell receptor beta chain sequence along with its context. The CDR3 totals 14 residues. This entry is derived from a study of blood T cell repertoires in COVID-19. Using immunoSEQ multiplex PCR, the repertoire was profiled, and TCRdb retains in-frame clones only, with some absent. This table has around 300,000 clones, 80% to 90% appearing once. V usage is TRBV21-1 and J usage is TRBJ1-1. TRBV21-1 is an annotated pseudogene. Sequencing used PBMCs or T cells enriched from blood (not recorded which). This clonotype was sampled from a man under 40 who had recovered from COVID-19. Here the CDR3 DNA reads TGTGCCAGCAGCAAAGATGGGGGGGCGCCTGAAGCTTTCTTT. It encodes CASSKDGGAPEAFF.